This T cell receptor beta chain was profiled in a study of T cell repertoires in cytomegalovirus infection. As for the study in general: Carrying CMV and the relevant HLA type showed in public TCR beta signatures.

This clonotype was seen a few times. Its cognate antigen is unknown. CDR1 and CDR2 (germline): KGHDR, SFDVKD. The ends were cut back, 2 bases at V and 0 bases at J, with 11 bases in the middle. The CDR3 has 16 amino acids. TCRdb reprocessed the reads via MiXCR and lists one record per CDR3 protein. Among 300,000 to 400,000 distinct CDR3 sequences listed, around 18% were seen once. Whole-study results and caveats: Cumulative frequency (of public TCR beta family members) identified carriers of CMV plus the relevant HLA.

The chain links TRBV24-1 to TRBJ2-3; possibly TRBD2 for D (5 bases). The origin of this receptor is a human donor in good health (CMV status not recorded). Some clones in this sample may be carry-over from other donors' samples. The sequencing sample was made of PBMCs. For the CDR3, the DNA is TGTGCCACCAGTGATTGGGCTAGCTCTAGCACAGATACGCAGTATTTT. As protein: CATSDWASSSTDTQYF.